The present T cell receptor beta chain was sequenced within a study of blood T cell repertoires in COVID-19. Whole-study context: Italy, Spain and the United States were the sources of the convalescent and acute COVID-19 samples. From T cells, B-cell-depleted T cells, or PBMCs came the material, which was cDNA or gDNA.

This clone was observed once. Original processing methods: Reference gene primer amplification gave nucleated cell count estimates. TCRdb keeps only in-frame clones here, not all; method: immunoSEQ multiplex PCR. V, J and clone size derive from that table, while D and trimming were established from the DNA sequence. The sample carries a few hundred thousand clones, about four fifths recorded once. This CDR3 is built from 13 residues. V lost 6 bases and J lost 0, with 8 bases in between. Germline CDR1 and CDR2: MNHEY and SVGAGI. The sequencing sample was made of peripheral blood. The origin of this receptor is a woman aged 18 to 35 with acute or convalescent COVID-19. The V and J genes are TRBV6-5 and TRBJ1-1; no clear D gene. CDR3 loop: CASRWQVNTEAFF. CDR3 DNA sequence: TGTGCCAGCAGATGGCAAGTGAACACTGAAGCTTTCTTT.